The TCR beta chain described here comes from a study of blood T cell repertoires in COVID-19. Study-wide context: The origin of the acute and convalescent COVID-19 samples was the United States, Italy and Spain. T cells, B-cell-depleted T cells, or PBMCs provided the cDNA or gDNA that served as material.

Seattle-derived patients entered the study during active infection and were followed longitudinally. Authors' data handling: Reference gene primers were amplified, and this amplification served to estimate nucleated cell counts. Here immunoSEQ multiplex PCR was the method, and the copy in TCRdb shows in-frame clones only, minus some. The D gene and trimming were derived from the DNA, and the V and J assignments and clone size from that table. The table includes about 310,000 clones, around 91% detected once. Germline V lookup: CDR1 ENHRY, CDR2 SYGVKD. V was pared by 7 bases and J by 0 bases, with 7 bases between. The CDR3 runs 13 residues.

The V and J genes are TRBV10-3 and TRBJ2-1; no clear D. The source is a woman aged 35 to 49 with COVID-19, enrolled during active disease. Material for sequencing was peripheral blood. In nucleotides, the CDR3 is TGTGCCATCAAACAGAGCTCCTACAATGAGCAGTTCTTC. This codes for CAIKQSSYNEQFF.